The source of this T cell receptor beta chain is a study of healthy donors' naive CD4 and CD8 T cells. The overall study: All functional IMGT TCR alpha variants were covered by new primers.

A linear amplification protocol produced the TCR libraries from 500 ng of total RNA. TCRdb re-analysed the reads in MiXCR, keeping a single row per CDR3 protein. This table holds some 190,000 distinct CDR3 sequences, under 85% found once. Sorting defined naive CD4+ as CD4+CD8-CD45RO-CD45RA+ and naive CD8+ as CD8+CD4-CD45RA+CD27bright. V lost 0 bases, J lost 5 bases, and 8 bases stayed unmatched. CDR3 length: 15 residues. The germline CDR1 and CDR2 sequences are SQVTM and ANQGSEA. Remarks on this clonotype: Its antigen is unknown.

Study observations and caveats: CDR3 charge plus V and J genes appeared to account for about an eighth of CD4/CD8 variance.

The TCR comes from a pool of human donors in good health; the sample pools cells from several healthy donors. Sequenced material: naive CD4+ and CD8+ T cells sorted from blood, pooled from several donors. V gene TRBV29-1 combines with J gene TRBJ2-7, with 9 bases fitting TRBD1. CDR3 in DNA: TGCAGCGTTGAAGATCTCGGACAGGGGTTACACGAGCAGTACTTC. Translation gives CSVEDLGQGLHEQYF.